This entry lists 28 T cell receptor beta chains sequenced from one sample in a study of blood T cell repertoires in COVID-19. Sequencing used immunoSEQ multiplex PCR; TCRdb keeps in-frame clones, though not all of them. The sample lists roughly 160,000 clones, about 84% seen once, with roughly 12% in the top ten. Specimen: PBMCs or T cells enriched from blood (not recorded which). These receptors were taken from a man aged 50-59 years who had recovered from COVID-19.

The gene calls are TRBV7-3 and TRBJ2-1; TRBD2 might be the D (7 bases). The V gene lost 5 bases and the J gene lost 9 bases, with 20 bases spanning the gap. The CDR3 totals 15 residues. Germline V lookup: CDR1 SGHTA, CDR2 FQGTGA. The CDR3 loop reads CASSPTAGAVGEQFF. Written as DNA, the CDR3 is TGTGCCAGCAGCCCCACCGCGGGGGCGGTGGGTGAGCAGTTCTTC.

The V and J genes are TRBV10-3 and TRBJ2-1, with TRBD1 as a possible D gene (5 bases). The V and J ends lost 3 bases and 7 bases respectively, with 19 bases between them. The germline gives CDR1 ENHRY, CDR2 SYGVKD. The CDR3 length is 16 residues. Written as DNA, the CDR3 is TGTGCCATCAGTGAATGGCAGGGAATCGGTAGGAATGAGCAGTTCTTC. Its translation: CAISEWQGIGRNEQFF.

A few counts support this clone. This sequence joins TRBV5-1 and TRBJ1-1; possible D gene TRBD1, 5 bases. Trimming cost V 5 bases and J 6 bases, with 17 bases left between them. Germline CDR1 SGHRS, CDR2 YFSETQ. CDR3 length: 14 amino acids. The DNA for the CDR3 is TGCGCCAGCAGACCTGTCGGGGGTTCGGCTGAAGCTTTCTTT. This gives the protein CASRPVGGSAEAFF.

The J gene is TRBJ1-2, the V gene TRBV5-1, with D tentatively TRBD1 (5 bases). There are 14 residues in the CDR3. Looked up from germline, CDR1 is SGHRS and CDR2 is YFSETQ. V was shortened by 6 bases and J by 4 bases, with 16 bases between the two germline ends. The DNA of the CDR3 is TGCGCCAGCACCGGGTCTCCCGGGGGCTATGGCTACACCTTC. This sequence encodes CASTGSPGGYGYTF.

The chain is built from TRBV7-9 and TRBJ1-5; D perhaps matches TRBD1 (6 bases). V lost 5 bases, J lost 7 bases, and 9 bases lay in between. The germline gives CDR1 SEHNR, CDR2 FQNEAQ (reference sequence). This CDR3 is built from 12 residues. The CDR3, as DNA: TGTGCCAGCAGCCTCCAGGGGCAGCCCCAGCATTTT. It translates to CASSLQGQPQHF.

The chain uses TRBV9 and TRBJ2-3; TRBD2 matches at 8 bases. The junction had 7 bases not matched to a gene; V was cut back by 2 bases and J by 2 bases. The CDR3 sequence is 16 residues long. The V gene's germline CDR1 is SGDLS and CDR2 YYNGEE. The chain's CDR3 is CASSVFGAGDTDTQYF. The CDR3 DNA follows: TGTGCCAGCAGCGTCTTTGGAGCGGGGGACACAGATACGCAGTATTTT.

The chain uses TRBV7-3 and TRBJ2-3; 7 nucleotides align to TRBD1. V lost 5 bases to trimming and J lost 5 bases; unmatched junction nucleotides: 7. The CDR3 spans 14 residues. Germline values: CDR1 SGHTA, CDR2 FQGTGA. The DNA for the CDR3 is TGTGCCAGCAGCCTGGACAGGTGGCAAGATACGCAGTATTTT. Its protein is CASSLDRWQDTQYF.

This clone was seen only once. The chain has TRBV30 and TRBJ1-2; 8 bases line up with TRBD1. The length of the CDR3 is 16 residues. Germline values: CDR1 GTSNPN, CDR2 SVGIG (reference sequence). V shed 1 base, J shed 4 bases, and the junction held 11 bases outside the gene matches. The DNA of the CDR3 is TGTGCCTGGAGTGCCCCAGGACAGGGAGTTGGCTATGGCTACACCTTC. Its translation: CAWSAPGQGVGYGYTF.

The chain combines TRBV7-2 with TRBJ1-4; D gene uncertain. The germline V and J ends were trimmed by 0 bases and 0 bases, with 5 bases remaining between them. Germline CDR1 SGHTA, CDR2 FQGNSA. There are 15 residues in the CDR3. DNA of the CDR3: TGTGCCAGCAGCTTAGCTTCTACAACTAATGAAAAACTGTTTTTT. Its translation: CASSLASTTNEKLFF.

V is TRBV9 and J is TRBJ2-6, with D unclear. The germline V and J ends were trimmed by 4 bases and 0 bases, with 8 bases remaining between them. The germline CDR1 and CDR2 sequences are SGDLS and YYNGEE. The CDR3 length is 15 residues. In nucleotides, the CDR3 is TGTGCCAGCAGCCCCTATACCTCTGGGGCCAACGTCCTGACTTTC. Its protein is CASSPYTSGANVLTF.

The rearrangement links TRBV5-1 to TRBJ2-1; D is perhaps TRBD1 (6 bases). CDR3 length: 15 amino acids. V was shortened by 3 bases and J by 8 bases, with 18 bases between the two germline ends. CDR1 and CDR2 (germline): SGHRS, YFSETQ. CDR3 coding DNA: TGCGCCAGCAGCTCCCCCTCCAGGGGCCTGGATGAGCAGTTCTTC. Protein: CASSSPSRGLDEQFF. The entire variable domain, with the rest obtained from reference TRBV5-1 and TRBJ2-1, is as follows: KAGVTQTPRYLIKTRGQQVTLSCSPISGHRSVSWYQQTPGQGLQFLFEYFSETQRNKGNFPGRFSGRQFSNSRSEMNVSTLELGDSALYLCASSSPSRGLDEQFFGPGTRLTVL.

In the case of this clone: An end of the junction differs from the germline gene, which may be a read error. This chain links TRBV18 with TRBJ1-1; no clear D gene. The CDR3 loop spans 15 amino acids. Germline CDR1 is KGHSH and CDR2 is LQKENI. CDR3 nucleotide sequence: TGTGCCAGCTCTCCACAGAGGCAGACGAACACTGAAGCTTTCTTT. It specifies CASSPQRQTNTEAFF.

This clone appeared once. The rearrangement uses TRBV10-2 and TRBJ1-3; possibly TRBD1 for D (5 bases). This CDR3 is built from 13 residues. Trimming shortened V by 6 bases and J by 2 bases, and 8 bases separated the two germline ends. The V gene's germline CDR1 is WSHSY and CDR2 SAAADI. This CDR3 reads CASRTEAGNTIYF. For the CDR3, the DNA is TGCGCCAGCAGGACAGAAGCTGGAAACACCATATATTTT.

In the case of this clone: The same CDR3 is also encoded by other DNA sequences in this sample. The chain recombines TRBV6-1 with TRBJ2-5; the match to TRBD2 covers 11 bases. With 2 bases clipped from V and 1 base from J, the junction kept 0 bases outside the gene matches. From germline, CDR1 is MNHNS and CDR2 SASEGT. CDR3 length: 15 amino acids. CDR3 residues: CASSELAGGQETQYF. Written as DNA, the CDR3 is TGTGCCAGCAGTGAACTAGCGGGGGGCCAAGAGACCCAGTACTTC.

The chain uses TRBV5-6 and TRBJ1-4, with D tentatively TRBD1 (5 bases). Germline CDR1 is SGHDT and CDR2 is YYEEEE. The CDR3 consists of 14 residues. V dropped 0 bases and J dropped 9 bases, with 12 bases sitting between them. This CDR3 reads CASSLAAGRKKLFF. In nucleotides, the CDR3 is TGTGCCAGCAGCTTGGCGGCAGGGCGGAAAAAACTGTTTTTT.

V usage is TRBV5-6 and J usage is TRBJ2-6, with D tentatively TRBD1 (5 bases). CDR1 is SGHDT, CDR2 YYEEEE, per germline. The CDR3 runs 17 residues. With 0 bases removed from V and 1 base from J, the gap between germline ends came to 11 bases. The DNA of the CDR3 is TGTGCCAGCAGCTTGGCAGGGCTTGGGTCTGGGGCCAACGTCCTGACTTTC. The encoded protein is CASSLAGLGSGANVLTF.

This chain uses TRBV6-5 with TRBJ1-6; 7 bases are a match to TRBD1. The CDR3 loop spans 15 amino acids. V dropped 7 bases and J dropped 9; count of bases not matched to a gene: 12. Per germline, CDR1 MNHEY and CDR2 SVGAGI. The chain's CDR3 is CASTPGGGVSSPLHF. The CDR3 DNA sequence: TGTGCCAGCACCCCGGGAGGGGGCGTTAGTTCACCCCTCCACTTT.

The CDR3 coding sequence is TGTGCCCGTACTAGCGGGGGGGTAGGAGAGACCCAGTACTTC. Translation: CARTSGGVGETQYF. The gene calls are TRBV30 and TRBJ2-5, with 13 nucleotides matching TRBD2. This CDR3 contains 14 residues. Germline assignment: CDR1 GTSNPN and CDR2 SVGIG (reference sequence). V lost 8 bases and J lost 4; bases outside the gene matches: 7.

V usage is TRBV9 and J usage is TRBJ1-2; 7 bases fit TRBD1. The V gene end was trimmed by 2 bases and the J gene end by 5 bases; junction bases not matched to a gene: 6. The CDR3 is 14 residues long. CDR1 and CDR2 from the germline V gene are SGDLS and YYNGEE. CDR3 DNA: TGTGCCAGCAGCGTCCCGGGACAGCCTTATGGCTACACCTTC. Translating gives CASSVPGQPYGYTF.

This chain uses TRBV28 with TRBJ1-2; 12 nucleotides match TRBD1. CDR1 is MDHEN, CDR2 SYDVKM, per germline. V shed 6 bases, J shed 8 bases, and the junction held 13 bases outside the gene matches. CDR3 size: 16 residues. The CDR3 DNA follows: TGTGCCAGCAGGGTAACCGGGACAGGGGGCGCAGGGGGCTACACCTTC. It specifies CASRVTGTGGAGGYTF.

This clone came up a few times. The V and J genes are TRBV5-1 and TRBJ1-1, with D possibly TRBD1 on 6 matching bases. Germline V gives CDR1 SGHRS, CDR2 YFSETQ. V lost 7 bases and J 5 bases, leaving 15 bases between the germline ends. The length of the CDR3 is 13 residues. Written as DNA, the CDR3 is TGCGCCAGCCGGACAGAGGGAAGGACTGAAGCTTTCTTT. Translation: CASRTEGRTEAFF. Complete variable domain (other parts from reference TRBV5-1 and TRBJ1-1): KAGVTQTPRYLIKTRGQQVTLSCSPISGHRSVSWYQQTPGQGLQFLFEYFSETQRNKGNFPGRFSGRQFSNSRSEMNVSTLELGDSALYLCASRTEGRTEAFFGQGTRLTVV.

The CDR3 is CASRKRGSDTQYF. In nucleotides, the CDR3 is TGTGCCAGCAGAAAGCGGGGGTCAGATACGCAGTATTTT. The chain links TRBV27 to TRBJ2-3; 8 nucleotides align to TRBD2. The V gene end was trimmed by 6 bases and the J gene end by 4 bases; junction bases not matched to a gene: 3. This CDR3 comprises 13 residues. Per germline, CDR1 MNHEY and CDR2 SMNVEV (reference sequence).

This clone has only a few counts. The chain employs TRBV6-2 or TRBV6-3 and TRBJ2-1; TRBD2 aligns across 8 bases. Germline trimming cut 2 bases from V and 10 bases from J; bases unmatched to any gene: 13. CDR1 and CDR2 (germline): MNHEY, SVGEGT. The CDR3 spans 16 residues. The chain's CDR3 is CASSYTSGGVRDEQFF. DNA of the CDR3: TGTGCCAGCAGTTACACCTCGGGAGGGGTACGGGACGAGCAGTTCTTC.

The rearrangement uses TRBV27 and TRBJ2-7; 12 nucleotides agree with TRBD1. The CDR3 is made up of 17 amino acids. With 4 bases clipped from V and 2 bases from J, the junction kept 9 bases outside the gene matches. Germline CDR1 is MNHEY and CDR2 is SMNVEV (reference sequence). Here the CDR3 DNA reads TGTGCCAGCAGTTCAATGAGGGGGACAGGGGGCCCCTACGAGCAGTACTTC. It yields the protein CASSSMRGTGGPYEQYF.

The chain is built from TRBV4-2 and TRBJ2-1; 13 bases line up with TRBD2. Trimming removed 3 bases from V and 7 bases from J; junction bases left unmatched: 3. The V gene's germline CDR1 is LGHNA and CDR2 YNFKEQ. This CDR3 spans 15 amino acids. CDR3 in DNA: TGTGCCAGCAGCCAGGGACTAGCGGGGAGAAATGAGCAGTTCTTC. Residues: CASSQGLAGRNEQFF.

V gene TRBV29-1 combines with J gene TRBJ2-3; the match to TRBD1 covers 8 bases. The CDR3 runs to 14 residues. J was trimmed by 6 bases and V by 6 bases; bases with no gene match: 11. CDR1 and CDR2 from the germline V gene are SQVTM and ANQGSEA. The CDR3 bases are TGCAGCGTCGGCAACGACAGGGGTCCCGATACGCAGTATTTT. Amino acids: CSVGNDRGPDTQYF.

The chain is built from TRBV30 and TRBJ2-3; 8 nucleotides match TRBD2. Germline-derived CDR1 and CDR2 are GTSNPN and SVGIG (reference sequence). The CDR3 has 14 amino acids. Trimming at V came to 4 bases and at J to 1 base, leaving 4 bases not matched to a gene. The CDR3 loop reads CAWNAGGGTDTQYF. In DNA form, the CDR3 reads TGTGCCTGGAATGCGGGGGGAGGCACAGATACGCAGTATTTT.

This chain connects TRBV15 to TRBJ2-3, with 10 bases that match TRBD2. V shed 5 bases, J shed 1 base, and the junction held 12 bases outside the gene matches. The CDR3 is 18 residues long. Germline V gene lookup returns CDR1 LNHNV and CDR2 YYDKDF (reference sequence). The CDR3 DNA reads TGTGCCACCAGCCCAAGCGGCCCCGGGACTAGCGGCACAGATACGCAGTATTTT. Protein: CATSPSGPGTSGTDTQYF.